These 26 T cell receptor beta chains share one sample of origin, sequenced in a study of cytomegalovirus exposure and HLA in healthy donors (dated by TCRdb to 2016 to 2017). The library was made by the immunoSEQ multiplex PCR assay. A mixture of 60 forward primers for TCR Vbeta segments and 13 reverse primers for TCR Jbeta segments was used in the multiplex PCR. Held by TCRdb, this immuneACCESS table contains in-frame sequences only and omits some clones. Under half of the omission traces to an unresolved V gene where checked; the cause of the rest is unknown. The sample yields about 160,000 clones; 70% to 85% were counted once. The ten largest clones take up about 4% of the sample. The specimen was PBMCs. The source is a young man in good health and CMV-seropositive.

In this sample, this clone turned up a few times. The identical CDR3 is also encoded by other nucleotide sequences in the sample. The CDR3: CASSPRQENTDTQYF. CDR3 nucleotide sequence: TGTGCCAGCAGTCCTCGACAGGAAAACACAGATACGCAGTATTTT. V gene TRBV28 combines with J gene TRBJ2-3; D is possibly TRBD1 (6 bases). Trimming cost V 5 bases and J 2 bases, with 14 bases left between them. The CDR3 has 15 amino acids. The germline CDR1 and CDR2 sequences are MDHEN and SYDVKM.

The chain carries TRBV5-1 and TRBJ2-6; TRBD1 might be the D (5 bases). CDR1 and CDR2 from the germline V gene are SGHRS and YFSETQ. CDR3 length equals 17 residues. V lost 3 bases and J 0 bases, leaving 13 bases between the germline ends. The DNA of the CDR3 is TGCGCCAGCAGCTATTACGCTGGGGCCTCTGGGGCCAACGTCCTGACTTTC. It yields the protein CASSYYAGASGANVLTF.

This rearrangement joins TRBV5-1 to TRBJ2-1, with 10 bases lining up with TRBD1. Germline CDR1 and CDR2: SGHRS and YFSETQ. After removal of 4 bases from V and 4 bases from J, the junction contained 5 bases not matched to a gene. The CDR3 has 15 residues. This CDR3 is CASSPGTGVYNEQFF. CDR3 DNA sequence: TGCGCCAGCAGCCCCGGGACAGGGGTTTACAATGAGCAGTTCTTC.

The J gene is TRBJ2-3, the V gene TRBV2; D perhaps matches TRBD2 (7 bases). Trimming removed 7 bases from V and 0 bases from J, with 17 bases in between. Germline CDR1 is SNHLY and CDR2 is FYNNEI. The CDR3 covers 16 residues. CDR3 region: CASNFAGARSTDTQYF. The DNA for the CDR3 is TGTGCCAGCAATTTTGCGGGGGCAAGAAGCACAGATACGCAGTATTTT.

This clone came up once. The chain recombines TRBV2 with TRBJ1-5; the D is unclear. CDR1 is SNHLY and CDR2 is FYNNEI in the germline V gene. Trimming cost V 5 bases and J 0 bases, with 14 bases left between them. The CDR3 sequence is 16 residues long. CDR3 sequence: CASSIPGRSSNQPQHF. CDR3 bases: TGTGCCAGCAGTATACCGGGAAGGAGTAGCAATCAGCCCCAGCATTTT.

This clone was found once. The CDR3 region has the DNA TGTGCCAGCAGCTTGGGGTCCGCAGGGGGGTTTGGGGCCAACGTCCTGACTTTC. Residues: CASSLGSAGGFGANVLTF. The chain is built from TRBV5-4 and TRBJ2-6; tentative D call: TRBD1 (7 bases). Trimming took 0 bases from V and 3 from J, leaving 16 bases between them. Germline CDR1 and CDR2: SGHNT and YYREEE (reference sequence). CDR3 length equals 18 residues.

This sequence joins TRBV6-5 and TRBJ1-6; maybe TRBD1 (5 bases). The CDR3 spans 15 residues. V was clipped by 0 bases and J by 13 bases, with 16 bases between them. The V gene's germline CDR1 is MNHEY and CDR2 SVGAGI. In nucleotides, the CDR3 is TGTGCCAGCAGTTACTCGAGGCCAGGGTCTAACCCCCTCCACTTT. It is translated as CASSYSRPGSNPLHF.

V usage is TRBV30 and J usage is TRBJ1-2, with 9 bases lining up with TRBD1. After removal of 2 bases from V and 1 base from J, the junction contained 5 bases not matched to a gene. Germline CDR1 and CDR2: GTSNPN and SVGIG (reference sequence). The CDR3 sequence is 15 residues long. The CDR3 DNA is TGTGCCTGGAGTAAACAGGGGGCGGGTAACTATGGCTACACCTTC. Its protein is CAWSKQGAGNYGYTF.

This clone was recorded a few times. The chain links TRBV11-2 to TRBJ2-1; 8 bases are a match to TRBD2. Germline CDR1 and CDR2: SGHAT and FQNNGV. The trim removed 4 bases at V and 3 bases at J, leaving 5 bases unmatched. The CDR3 is 15 amino acids. CDR3 region: CASSSRGGDYNEQFF. Here the CDR3 DNA reads TGTGCCAGCAGCTCTCGGGGGGGGGACTACAATGAGCAGTTCTTC.

The chain joins TRBV7-2 to TRBJ2-6; TRBD2 matches at 8 bases. The J segment lost 1 base and the V segment lost 1 base, leaving 6 bases of the junction unmatched. The CDR3 totals 18 residues. Germline CDR1 SGHTA, CDR2 FQGNSA. CDR3 protein: CASSLVPAGVSGANVLTF. The CDR3 bases are TGTGCCAGCAGCTTAGTCCCAGCGGGGGTATCTGGGGCCAACGTCCTGACTTTC.

The chain's CDR3 is CSVETDSAYNEQFF. The CDR3, as DNA: TGCAGCGTTGAAACCGACAGTGCATACAATGAGCAGTTCTTC. The chain combines TRBV29-1 with TRBJ2-1; D perhaps matches TRBD1 (5 bases). This CDR3 spans 14 amino acids. Per the germline V gene, CDR1 is SQVTM and CDR2 is ANQGSEA. Deletions cut 2 bases from V and 4 bases from J, with 12 bases between.

V is TRBV9 and J is TRBJ2-5, with D possibly matching TRBD2 (5 bases). The germline gives CDR1 SGDLS, CDR2 YYNGEE. The CDR3 is made up of 15 amino acids. Trimming left V 2 bases short and J 0 bases short, with 11 bases between. Written as DNA, the CDR3 is TGTGCCAGCAGCGTGACGGACTGGAACCAAGAGACCCAGTACTTC. The encoded protein is CASSVTDWNQETQYF. The variable domain in full, with the rest retrieved from reference TRBV9 and TRBJ2-5, is DSGVTQTPKHLITATGQRVTLRCSPRSGDLSVYWYQQSLDQGLQFLIQYYNGEERAKGNILERFSAQQFPDLHSELNLSSLELGDSALYFCASSVTDWNQETQYFGPGTRLLVL.

The gene calls are TRBV6-5 and TRBJ2-5; maybe TRBD1 (6 bases). V lost 6 bases, J lost 2 bases, and 10 bases lay in between. This CDR3 comprises 13 residues. The germline V gene encodes CDR1 MNHEY and CDR2 SVGAGI. In nucleotides, the CDR3 is TGTGCCAGCAGACGGACAGTACAAGAGACCCAGTACTTC. This gives the protein CASRRTVQETQYF.

The chain has TRBV15 and TRBJ2-5; 7 bases line up with TRBD2. The CDR3 is made up of 13 amino acids. In germline, CDR1 is LNHNV, CDR2 YYDKDF (reference sequence). V trimming: 3 bases; J trimming: 3 bases; junction bases outside the gene matches: 1. The CDR3 nucleotides are TGTGCCACCAGCAGGGGGGGGGAAGAGACCCAGTACTTC. It specifies CATSRGGEETQYF.

V and J are TRBV9 and TRBJ2-5, with 16 bases aligning to TRBD2. V lost 4 bases, J lost 5 bases, and 11 bases stayed unmatched. CDR1 and CDR2 (germline): SGDLS, YYNGEE. The CDR3 runs to 18 residues. The CDR3 region is CASSPRGLAGGSGETQYF. The CDR3, as DNA: TGTGCCAGCAGCCCCCGGGGACTAGCGGGGGGGTCAGGGGAGACCCAGTACTTC.

The genes are TRBV5-5 and TRBJ2-7; 8 bases agree with TRBD1. This CDR3 has 12 amino acids. The J segment lost 6 bases and the V segment lost 3 bases, leaving 2 bases of the junction unmatched. Germline V gene lookup returns CDR1 SGHKS and CDR2 YYEKEE (reference sequence). The CDR3 here is CASSWTGFEQYF. CDR3 nucleotides: TGTGCCAGCAGCTGGACAGGGTTCGAGCAGTACTTC.

A word on this clone: The same CDR3 is also encoded by other DNA sequences in this sample. The chain combines TRBV5-1 with TRBJ2-5; TRBD1 matches 9 bases. CDR3 size: 15 residues. CDR1 is SGHRS, CDR2 YFSETQ, per germline. V dropped 0 bases and J dropped 4; count of bases not matched to a gene: 4. In DNA form, the CDR3 reads TGCGCCAGCAGCTTGGCCGGGACAGGGCGAGAGACCCAGTACTTC. This codes for CASSLAGTGRETQYF.

The chain combines TRBV10-3 with TRBJ2-1, with D perhaps matching TRBD1 (6 bases). Germline values: CDR1 ENHRY, CDR2 SYGVKD. V shed 0 bases and J shed 8 bases, with 14 bases lying between them. The CDR3 extends over 15 amino acids. In DNA, the CDR3 is TGTGCCATCAGTGAGTCCAATTACAGGGTCCATGAGCAGTTCTTC. Amino acids: CAISESNYRVHEQFF.

J is TRBJ1-4 and V is TRBV7-6, with TRBD1 as a possible D gene (5 bases). This CDR3 region has 15 residues. Germline V CDR1 and CDR2: SGHVS, FNYEAQ. V gave up 5 bases and J gave up 5 bases, with 15 bases separating them. The chain's CDR3 is CASSRETVQNEKLFF. Here the CDR3 DNA reads TGTGCCAGCAGCAGAGAGACAGTTCAGAATGAAAAACTGTTTTTT.

This chain connects TRBV7-7 to TRBJ2-1, with 10 positions matching TRBD2. This CDR3 comprises 15 residues. The V gene's germline CDR1 is SSHAT and CDR2 FNYEAQ (reference sequence). J was trimmed by 9 bases and V by 4 bases; bases with no gene match: 9. The CDR3 DNA is TGTGCCAGCAGCTCCGAGCTAGCGGGGGTCTCTGAGCAGTTCTTC. This translates into CASSSELAGVSEQFF.

V and J are TRBV5-1 and TRBJ1-4; a weak D match, TRBD1 (6 bases). Germline values: CDR1 SGHRS, CDR2 YFSETQ. V shed 5 bases and J shed 1 base, with 12 bases lying between them. This CDR3 contains 15 residues. CDR3 loop: CASRSGVETNEKLFF. Here the CDR3 DNA reads TGCGCCAGCAGATCAGGGGTGGAAACTAATGAAAAACTGTTTTTT. Full variable domain (remainder filled in from reference TRBV5-1 and TRBJ1-4): KAGVTQTPRYLIKTRGQQVTLSCSPISGHRSVSWYQQTPGQGLQFLFEYFSETQRNKGNFPGRFSGRQFSNSRSEMNVSTLELGDSALYLCASRSGVETNEKLFFGSGTQLSVL.

This clone was recorded a few times. The chain has TRBV10-3 and TRBJ2-7; D perhaps matches TRBD1 (6 bases). CDR3 length equals 14 residues. Germline CDR1 and CDR2: ENHRY and SYGVKD. Trimming cost V 2 bases and J 3 bases, with 11 bases left between them. The CDR3 loop is CAISETDSFYEQYF. The CDR3 nucleotides read TGTGCCATCAGTGAGACGGACAGTTTCTACGAGCAGTACTTC.

The count of this clone is one. This chain joins TRBV2 and TRBJ2-2; 9 bases agree with TRBD1. Per the germline V gene, CDR1 is SNHLY and CDR2 is FYNNEI. The CDR3 spans 15 residues. V shed 2 bases, J shed 6 bases, and the junction held 4 bases outside the gene matches. The CDR3 nucleotides read TGTGCCAGCAGTGAATGGGGGACAGGGTCCGGGGAGCTGTTTTTT. Protein sequence: CASSEWGTGSGELFF. The whole variable domain, filled in from reference TRBV2 and TRBJ2-2, reads EPEVTQTPSHQVTQMGQEVILRCVPISNHLYFYWYRQILGQKVEFLVSFYNNEISEKSEIFDDQFSVERPDGSNFTLKIRSTKLEDSAMYFCASSEWGTGSGELFFGEGSRLTVL.

The chain joins TRBV5-4 to TRBJ2-7; no clear D. Germline CDR1 SGHNT, CDR2 YYREEE (reference sequence). Trimming took 1 base from V and 3 from J, leaving 8 bases between them. The CDR3 runs to 13 residues. CDR3 sequence: CASSLQPGYEQYF. For the CDR3, the DNA is TGTGCCAGCAGCTTGCAGCCGGGCTACGAGCAGTACTTC.

On this clone: A read error may account for a junction end that differs from germline. The chain has TRBV7-9 and TRBJ2-4; 11 bases match TRBD1. Germline CDR1 reads SEHNR; CDR2 reads FQNEAQ (reference sequence). This CDR3 is 15 amino acids long. CDR3 in amino acids: CSSSGPGQGVDIQYF. In DNA, the CDR3 is TGTTCCAGCAGTGGCCCGGGACAGGGGGTGGACATTCAGTACTTC.

This clone turned up a few times. This chain joins TRBV6-5 and TRBJ1-3; D call uncertain. The CDR3 is 14 residues long. V lost 6 bases and J lost 0, with 9 bases in between. Germline V CDR1 and CDR2: MNHEY, SVGAGI. CDR3 coding DNA: TGTGCCAGCAGCACGCTAGACTCTGGAAACACCATATATTTT. This gives the protein CASSTLDSGNTIYF.